The clone carrying this T cell receptor beta chain was seen a few times. The target antigen is unknown. The sample originates from a study of post-analysis software for immune sequencing data. As for the study in general: Disease courses included relapsing-remitting, secondary progressive and progressive-relapsing multiple sclerosis. Study-wide findings and caveats: For normalized Chao1 diversity, multiple sclerosis patients scored significantly lower than controls did. F measure showed strong co-clustering of same-batch samples. There were a handful of TRBV segments more frequent in patients than controls, and TRBV5-6, TRBV5-1 and TRBV20-1 were among them.

V gave up 0 bases and J gave up 1 base, with 16 bases separating them. There are 18 residues in the CDR3. Per the germline V gene, CDR1 is LGHNA and CDR2 is YSLEER. Carried by the TCR beta cDNA libraries were unique molecular identifiers. Starting from approximately 0.95 to 9.8 million T cells, the study yielded roughly 0.5 million cDNA molecules. TCRdb redid the calling of the PCR reads with MiXCR, one entry per CDR3 protein. The sample holds approximately 730,000 distinct CDR3 sequences, roughly 30% seen once. This sequence originates from a girl aged 10-17 years with multiple sclerosis. Sequenced material: blood. The genes are TRBV4-3 and TRBJ2-4; no clear D. The CDR3 DNA is TGCGCCAGCAGCCAAGATCCGCCGTCGATCGTGGCCAAAAACATTCAGTACTTC. Protein sequence: CASSQDPPSIVAKNIQYF.